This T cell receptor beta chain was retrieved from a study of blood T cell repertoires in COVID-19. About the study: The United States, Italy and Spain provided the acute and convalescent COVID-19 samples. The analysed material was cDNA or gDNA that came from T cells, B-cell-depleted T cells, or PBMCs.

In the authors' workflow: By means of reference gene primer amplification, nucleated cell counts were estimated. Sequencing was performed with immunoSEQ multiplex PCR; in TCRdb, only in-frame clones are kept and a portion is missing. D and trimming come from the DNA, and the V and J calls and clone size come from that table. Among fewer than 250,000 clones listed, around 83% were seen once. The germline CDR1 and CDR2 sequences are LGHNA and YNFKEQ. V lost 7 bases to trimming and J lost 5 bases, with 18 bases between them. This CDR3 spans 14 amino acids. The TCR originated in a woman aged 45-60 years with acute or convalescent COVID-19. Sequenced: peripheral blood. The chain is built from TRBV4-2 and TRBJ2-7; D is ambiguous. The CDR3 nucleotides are TGTGCCAGCACACCTCTCCTCCAGGCTAACGAGCAGTACTTC. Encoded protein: CASTPLLQANEQYF.